Listed here are 5 T cell receptor beta chains from one sample, sequenced in a study of graft-versus-host responses after intestinal transplantation. For these TCRs, the target antigens are not known. Profiling relied on immunoSEQ multiplex PCR, and the TCRdb table lists in-frame clones only, not all of them. The sample includes some 84,000 clones, around 84% of them seen just once. This specimen was unstimulated CD4+ T cells sorted from spleen or lymph node cells, taken before intestinal transplant. The source of these receptors is a human donor who received an intestinal transplant.

This clone has just a few counts. This chain joins TRBV2 and TRBJ1-2; D remains ambiguous. CDR1 is SNHLY, CDR2 FYNNEI, per germline. The CDR3 totals 13 residues. V gave up 3 bases and J gave up 8 bases, with 13 bases separating them. The DNA for the CDR3 is TGTGCCAGCAGTGAGGCGTTCTCAGCGGGCTACACCTTC. It is translated as CASSEAFSAGYTF.

As for this clone: A read error may produce the germline difference seen at one junction end. The chain is built from TRBV7-8 and TRBJ1-1; possibly TRBD1 for D (6 bases). Germline CDR1 and CDR2: SGHVS and FQNEAQ. This CDR3 contains 16 residues. The CDR3 DNA is TGTGCCAGCAGCCTAGCCTCCGGGACACGGAACACTGAAGCTTTCTTT. Protein: CASSLASGTRNTEAFF.

The chain has TRBV5-1 and TRBJ1-1; possible D gene TRBD1, 6 bases. The CDR3 is made up of 14 amino acids. Germline CDR1 SGHRS, CDR2 YFSETQ. V lost 6 bases and J 4 bases, leaving 16 bases between the germline ends. CDR3 sequence: CASNIGGARTEAFF. Written as DNA, the CDR3 is TGCGCCAGCAACATAGGGGGGGCGCGCACTGAAGCTTTCTTT.

The chain links TRBV5-6 to TRBJ2-3; maybe TRBD2 (6 bases). In germline, CDR1 is SGHDT, CDR2 YYEEEE. The CDR3 consists of 13 residues. Between the trimmed V and J ends, which lost 4 bases and 6 bases, there was a span of 12 bases. The CDR3 DNA is TGTGCCAGCAGCCGGGAGTCCGTCGATACGCAGTATTTT. Translating it yields CASSRESVDTQYF.

This clone occurred once. This rearrangement joins TRBV5-8 to TRBJ2-3; maybe TRBD2 (6 bases). CDR1 is SGHTS, CDR2 YDEGEE, per germline. The ends were cut back, 3 bases at V and 4 bases at J, with 12 bases in the middle. The length of the CDR3 is 14 residues. CDR3 sequence (DNA): TGTGCCAGCAGCTCCTGGGGACTCGCAGATACGCAGTATTTT. Translating gives CASSSWGLADTQYF.